The rows below give T cell receptor beta chains drawn from one sample of a study of blood T cell repertoires in COVID-19. Generated by immunoSEQ multiplex PCR, the TCRdb table keeps only in-frame clones and is missing some. The table includes 150,000 to 200,000 clones, more than 75% detected once. The source material was peripheral blood. These receptors all come from a human donor in a cohort sampled during active COVID-19. Both conserved end residues are part of each CDR3. The order of the fields is J gene, D gene, V gene, clone size, CDR3 length, CDR3 DNA, CDR3 protein. The D gene is left open where the match is weak. Clone sizes are given selectively: once, few, many, or a class where the clone is expanded.

J gene: TRBJ1-1; D gene: NA; V gene: TRBV6-5; clone size: NA; CDR3 length: 11; CDR3 DNA: TGTGCCAGCAGTACCCAGGGAAGAGCTTTCTTT; CDR3 protein: CASSTQGRAFF
J gene: TRBJ1-1; D gene: NA; V gene: TRBV18; clone size: once; CDR3 length: 13; CDR3 DNA: TGTGCCAGCTCACGAGCCGGGAACACTGAAGCTTTCTTT; CDR3 protein: CASSRAGNTEAFF
J gene: TRBJ2-5; D gene: NA; V gene: TRBV15; clone size: NA; CDR3 length: 15; CDR3 DNA: TGTGCCACCAGCAGAGATCATGGGGGGATCGAGACCCAGTACTTC; CDR3 protein: CATSRDHGGIETQYF
J gene: TRBJ1-6; D gene: NA; V gene: TRBV10-3; clone size: NA; CDR3 length: 15; CDR3 DNA: TGTGCCATCAGTGGAGCCGGGGTATCTAATTCACCCCTCCACTTT; CDR3 protein: CAISGAGVSNSPLHF
J gene: TRBJ1-2; D gene: NA; V gene: TRBV19; clone size: NA; CDR3 length: 16; CDR3 DNA: TGTGCCAGTAGCTACACCGGGACACCTCACTCATATGGCTACACCTTC; CDR3 protein: CASSYTGTPHSYGYTF
J gene: TRBJ1-6; D gene: NA; V gene: TRBV3-1/TRBV3-2; clone size: NA; CDR3 length: 18; CDR3 DNA: TGTGCCAGCAGCCAATGGAGTGGGTCTAGGGGATATAATTCACCCCTCCACTTT; CDR3 protein: CASSQWSGSRGYNSPLHF
J gene: TRBJ2-1; D gene: NA; V gene: TRBV6-2/TRBV6-3; clone size: NA; CDR3 length: 12; CDR3 DNA: TGTGCCAGCAGTTATGGGCTAGCGGAGCAGTTCTTC; CDR3 protein: CASSYGLAEQFF
J gene: TRBJ2-1; D gene: NA; V gene: TRBV6-5; clone size: NA; CDR3 length: 15; CDR3 DNA: TGTGCCAGCCATATGGACAGAGCCTCCTACAATGAGCAGTTCTTC; CDR3 protein: CASHMDRASYNEQFF
J gene: TRBJ1-2; D gene: NA; V gene: TRBV4-3; clone size: many; CDR3 length: 15; CDR3 DNA: TGCGCCAGCAGCCCGGACAGCTACTCTAACTATGGCTACACCTTC; CDR3 protein: CASSPDSYSNYGYTF
J gene: TRBJ2-7; D gene: TRBD2; V gene: TRBV7-2; clone size: NA; CDR3 length: 17; CDR3 DNA: TGTGCCAGCAGCTTAAGAGTGGGGACTAGCCCCACCTTAGAGCAGTACTTC; CDR3 protein: CASSLRVGTSPTLEQYF
J gene: TRBJ2-5; D gene: NA; V gene: TRBV7-2; clone size: NA; CDR3 length: 14; CDR3 DNA: TGTGCCAGCAGCCCGGGCTCAGCGGTGGAGACCCAGTACTTC; CDR3 protein: CASSPGSAVETQYF
J gene: TRBJ2-6; D gene: NA; V gene: TRBV3-1/TRBV3-2; clone size: NA; CDR3 length: 18; CDR3 DNA: TGTGCCAGCAGCCAAGGTAGCGGACTTACCTCTGGGGCCAACGTCCTGACTTTC; CDR3 protein: CASSQGSGLTSGANVLTF
J gene: TRBJ2-5; D gene: NA; V gene: TRBV19; clone size: NA; CDR3 length: 15; CDR3 DNA: TGTGCCAGTAGTATTGTCAAGGGAGGAGGGGAGACCCAGTACTTC; CDR3 protein: CASSIVKGGGETQYF
J gene: TRBJ2-3; D gene: NA; V gene: TRBV28; clone size: NA; CDR3 length: 15; CDR3 DNA: TGTGCCAGCAGTTTATATCCGGGACTCACAGATACGCAGTATTTT; CDR3 protein: CASSLYPGLTDTQYF